These T cell receptor beta chains were read from a single sample in a study of early T cells in non-severe SARS-CoV-2 infection. TCRdb called the 5' RACE reads again in MiXCR, with one record for every CDR3 protein. The sample carries about 48,000 distinct CDR3 sequences, over 7.5% recorded once. Sequenced input: whole blood. The source of these receptors is an adult who was a healthcare worker with PCR-confirmed SARS-CoV-2 infection or an uninfected control (not recorded which). CDR3s include the opening cysteine and the closing phenylalanine or tryptophan. Each record gives: V gene, clone size, CDR3 protein. Size values are once, few and many counts, or a class for expanded clones, and some rows have none.

TRBV28 | - | CASTETSGSSYNEQFF
TRBV18 | many | CASSPAGSGNTIYF
TRBV18 | few | CASSPSTGLTGELFF
TRBV18 | many | CASSPNRQETQYF
TRBV2 | many | CASSEGTGGDVHGYTF
TRBV4-1 | few | CASSLLGLGPETQYF
TRBV30 | few | CAWSGSGTRDTEAFF
TRBV5-4 | many | CASSGAIYGELFF
TRBV18 | many | CASSPTGGRSYNEQFF
TRBV5-1 | - | CASSFWTGEAGYTF
TRBV6-5 | few | CASSPTGNGAEAFF
TRBV7-9 | many | CASSLVAGRTYEQYF
TRBV29-1 | - | CSVEKRESQETQYF
TRBV29-1 | few | CSTRTGEETQYF
TRBV30 | - | CAWSGRRDTQYF
TRBV27 | many | CASSRSGGSYEQYF
TRBV4-1 | few | CASSQEAGDTIYF
TRBV5-8 | - | CASGLDQPQHF
TRBV6-6 | many | CASSYSRAVNLNYGYTF
TRBV20-1 | many | CSAALAGGGAETQYF
TRBV28 | - | CASSPLQGATNEKLFF
TRBV6-5 | many | CASSRRDPGSSYNEQFF
TRBV6-2/TRBV6-3 | many | CASSYAGRNEQYF
TRBV7-2 | many | CASSLGGGESEAFF
TRBV7-2 | - | CASSPMGLRTDTQYF
TRBV6-1 | many | CASSLGHLSYGYTF
TRBV29-1 | - | CSVEGKNGYTF
TRBV27 | few | CASSQLAGGPHEQFF
TRBV5-1 | many | CASSLDFPSNTEAFF
TRBV12-3/TRBV12-4 | - | CASRVGTLNTEAFF
TRBV7-9 | few | CASSSLGTRGTGELFF
TRBV11-2 | many | CASSPITGELFF
TRBV2 | many | CASSATGNSDYGYTF
TRBV6-5 | - | CASSRPGISYEQYF
TRBV20-1 | few | CSARDGTGETQYF
TRBV7-9 | many | CASSLQGGTYGYTF
TRBV6-1 | many | CASSEAGDTQYF
TRBV29-1 | few | CSVPSEALQSNEQFF
TRBV28 | many | CASSLSRVQETQYF
TRBV7-9 | medium-sized | CASSLVPPGGKNTEAFF
TRBV18 | few | CASSLFQPVGNEQFF
TRBV7-9 | few | CASSGLAGARSSYNEQFF
TRBV19 | many | CASGRAAQALGEQFF
TRBV11-2 | many | CASSQRQGNIQYF
TRBV7-9 | few | CASSSRDRTEAFF
TRBV14 | many | CASSRTTYEQYF
TRBV11-2 | few | CASSAQTGVNQPQHF